Below, 22 T cell receptor beta chains from the same sample are listed, as sequenced in a study of T cells in Graves' hyperthyroidism and ophthalmopathy. Amplified TCR beta CDR3 regions derived from RNA transcripts. First-round RT-PCR with HTBI primers amplified the TCR CDR3 region. MiXCR was run by TCRdb on the multiplex PCR reads, yielding one entry per CDR3 protein. Of around 700,000 distinct CDR3 sequences detected, approximately 19% appear once; the ten largest clones hold 16%. Sequenced material: blood. These receptors all come from a woman aged 45-59 years with Graves' hyperthyroidism that later progressed to Graves' ophthalmopathy.

The rearrangement uses TRBV27 and TRBJ1-1; 7 bases agree with TRBD1. This CDR3 region has 13 residues. The junction had 5 bases not matched to a gene; V was cut back by 5 bases and J by 5 bases. Germline V gene data show CDR1 as MNHEY and CDR2 as SMNVEV (reference sequence). The CDR3 DNA reads TGTGCCAGCAGTATTACAGGGGTTACTGAAGCTTTCTTT. Its protein product is CASSITGVTEAFF.

This clonotype showed up just a few times. The gene calls are TRBV19 and TRBJ2-1; a possible D gene is TRBD1 (5 bases). The CDR3 sequence is 14 residues long. The V end was cut by 5 bases, the J end by 8 bases, with 16 bases between. Germline-derived CDR1 and CDR2 are LNHDA and SQIVND (reference sequence). The CDR3 DNA reads as TGTGCCAGTAGTCTCCCCGGTTGGGGCGATGAGCAGTTCTTC. This translates into CASSLPGWGDEQFF.

This clonotype was recorded many times. The chain couples TRBV27 to TRBJ2-5, with D maybe TRBD1 (6 bases). CDR3 size: 14 residues. Trimming shortened V by 5 bases and J by 5 bases, and 15 bases separated the two germline ends. Germline V gene data show CDR1 as MNHEY and CDR2 as SMNVEV (reference sequence). CDR3 loop: CASSLGRGGETQYF. The CDR3 bases are TGTGCCAGCAGTCTCGGCAGGGGCGGGGAGACCCAGTACTTC.

This clonotype was counted many times. J is TRBJ1-2 and V is TRBV20-1, with unresolved D. Trimming shortened V by 1 base and J by 4 bases, and 16 bases separated the two germline ends. Germline assignment: CDR1 DFQATT and CDR2 SNEGSKA (reference sequence). The CDR3 loop spans 15 amino acids. CDR3 in amino acids: CSARVDMGSPYGYTF. For the CDR3, the DNA is TGCAGTGCTAGAGTTGATATGGGCAGTCCCTATGGCTACACCTTC.

J is TRBJ1-2 and V is TRBV5-1, with a tentative D call TRBD1 (6 bases). The CDR3 spans 14 residues. CDR1 is SGHRS, CDR2 YFSETQ, per germline. V lost 4 bases and J lost 5, with 15 bases in between. The CDR3 coding sequence is TGCGCCAGCAGCGTGGACAGACCGGAGTATGGCTACACCTTC. This gives the protein CASSVDRPEYGYTF. Based on the CDR3 plus reference TRBV5-1 and TRBJ1-2, the full variable domain is KAGVTQTPRYLIKTRGQQVTLSCSPISGHRSVSWYQQTPGQGLQFLFEYFSETQRNKGNFPGRFSGRQFSNSRSEMNVSTLELGDSALYLCASSVDRPEYGYTFGSGTRLTVV.

Comment on this clonotype: Possible read error: a much larger clone is one base away. This chain's CDR3 is CASSQAAGSYEQYF. DNA for the CDR3: TGCGCCAGCAGCCAAGCGGCAGGGTCCTACGAGCAGTACTTC. The chain has TRBV4-1 and TRBJ2-7; TRBD1 is a possible D gene (5 bases). CDR3 length equals 14 residues. Germline values: CDR1 MGHRA, CDR2 YSYEKL. Trimming removed 1 base at V and 1 base at J, with 8 bases between.

At least ten counts were recorded for this clonotype. The CDR3 reads CASSIPTGFGYGYTF. In nucleotides, the CDR3 is TGTGCCAGTAGTATCCCGACAGGGTTTGGCTATGGCTACACCTTC. The chain uses TRBV19 and TRBJ1-2; 7 nucleotides line up with TRBD1. CDR1 is LNHDA and CDR2 is SQIVND in the germline V gene (reference sequence). Germline trimming cut 3 bases from V and 4 bases from J; bases unmatched to any gene: 8. This CDR3 has 15 residues.

This clonotype has more than one count but fewer than ten. CDR3 DNA: TGTGCCAGCAGTACTCCTAAGCAGACTAGCGGGAGTACGGCCTACGAGCAGTACTTC. This codes for CASSTPKQTSGSTAYEQYF. The chain combines TRBV28 with TRBJ2-7; TRBD2 agrees at 12 bases. Trimming cost V 5 bases and J 2 bases; bases outside gene matches: 16. CDR1 is MDHEN and CDR2 is SYDVKM in the germline V gene. This CDR3 is built from 19 residues.

The genes are TRBV10-3 and TRBJ1-6; 9 nucleotides agree with TRBD1. V lost 2 bases to trimming and J lost 8 bases; unmatched junction nucleotides: 1. Looked up from germline, CDR1 is ENHRY and CDR2 is SYGVKD. The CDR3 is 14 residues long. This CDR3 is CAISEDRGYSPLHF. In DNA form, the CDR3 reads TGTGCCATCAGTGAGGACAGGGGGTATTCACCCCTCCACTTT.

The chain links TRBV7-9 to TRBJ1-2; no clear D gene. The CDR3 length is 12 residues. The germline V and J ends were trimmed by 5 bases and 8 bases, with 12 bases remaining between them. The germline CDR1 and CDR2 sequences are SEHNR and FQNEAQ (reference sequence). CDR3 residues: CASSPVGEGYTF. CDR3 in DNA: TGTGCCAGCAGCCCTGTAGGCGAGGGCTACACCTTC.

This clonotype was seen at least ten times. The rearrangement joins TRBV20-1 to TRBJ2-3; weak D call: TRBD1 (6 bases). The CDR3 totals 17 residues. Trimming cost V 6 bases and J 2 bases, with 24 bases left between them. Germline V gives CDR1 DFQATT, CDR2 SNEGSKA (reference sequence). CDR3 protein: CSATRAGVDPSTDTQYF. In DNA, the CDR3 is TGCAGTGCCACTAGGGCAGGGGTTGACCCCTCCACAGATACGCAGTATTTT.

Many counts were recorded for this clonotype. This chain links TRBV7-2 with TRBJ2-3; possible D gene TRBD2, 7 bases. The CDR3 is 17 amino acids. The V gene's germline CDR1 is SGHTA and CDR2 FQGNSA. Trimming stripped 4 bases from V and 2 bases from J, with 19 bases between. The CDR3 protein is CASSSRGGPPLTDTQYF. CDR3 DNA sequence: TGTGCCAGCAGCTCAAGGGGGGGTCCCCCCCTCACAGATACGCAGTATTTT.

This clonotype occurred a few times. This rearrangement joins TRBV10-3 to TRBJ2-2; D unresolved. This CDR3 is 14 amino acids long. V was cut by 7 bases and J by 6 bases, with 15 bases left in between. Germline assignment: CDR1 ENHRY and CDR2 SYGVKD. CDR3 sequence reads: CAIIGSLVAGELFF. The CDR3, as DNA: TGTGCCATCATCGGCAGCTTGGTTGCCGGGGAGCTGTTTTTT.

This clonotype was observed a few times. V gene TRBV29-1 combines with J gene TRBJ2-1; D unclear. Germline-derived CDR1 and CDR2 are SQVTM and ANQGSEA. The germline V and J ends were trimmed by 7 bases and 2 bases, with 12 bases remaining between them. The CDR3 has 13 residues. The DNA for the CDR3 is TGCAGCGCCCCTGACCTAGCCTACAATGAGCAGTTCTTC. The encoded protein is CSAPDLAYNEQFF.

In its sample, this clonotype was seen a few times. A much larger clonotype is one base distant, so this may be a read error. This chain uses TRBV5-1 with TRBJ1-1; TRBD1 might be the D (6 bases). Germline V gives CDR1 SGHRS, CDR2 YFSETQ. The CDR3 sequence is 13 residues long. The CDR3 sequence is CASSSGQSPEALF. In nucleotides, the CDR3 is TGCGCCAGCAGCTCCGGACAGTCCCCAGAAGCTCTCTTT.

This clonotype came up many times. The genes are TRBV3-1 and TRBJ1-3, with D tentatively TRBD1 (5 bases). The CDR3 has 14 amino acids. The V gene's germline CDR1 is LGHDT and CDR2 YNNKEL (reference sequence). V shed 5 bases and J shed 4 bases, with 12 bases lying between them. DNA for the CDR3: TGTGCCAGCAGCAGGGACGCGATAGGAAACACCATATATTTT. Translated, it gives CASSRDAIGNTIYF.

This clonotype occurred many times. The gene calls are TRBV7-3 and TRBJ2-5, with D possibly TRBD1 on 5 matching bases. Germline assignment: CDR1 SGHTA and CDR2 FQGTGA. V gave up 5 bases and J gave up 4 bases, with 11 bases separating them. The CDR3 has 13 residues. The CDR3 DNA reads TGTGCCAGCAGCACGACAGACGTAGAGACCCAGTACTTC. The encoded protein is CASSTTDVETQYF.

For this clonotype: A junction boundary mismatches the germline segment, possibly from a read error. This chain joins TRBV5-1 and TRBJ2-2; D may be TRBD1 (6 bases). Germline lookup yields CDR1 SGHRS and CDR2 YFSETQ. The CDR3 is 16 amino acids. CDR3: CTSSLTQGRNTGELFF. Written as DNA, the CDR3 is TGCACCAGCAGCTTAACACAGGGAAGGAACACCGGGGAGCTGTTTTTT. The variable domain in full, completed from reference TRBV5-1 and TRBJ2-2, reads KAGVTQTPRYLIKTRGQQVTLSCSPISGHRSVSWYQQTPGQGLQFLFEYFSETQRNKGNFPGRFSGRQFSNSRSEMNVSTLELGDSALYLCTSSLTQGRNTGELFFGEGSRLTVL.

The chain carries TRBV6-6 and TRBJ1-5; 9 positions agree with TRBD1. Looked up from germline, CDR1 is MNHNY and CDR2 is SVGAGI (reference sequence). V dropped 5 bases and J dropped 4; count of bases not matched to a gene: 6. This CDR3 comprises 15 residues. CDR3 nucleotides: TGTGCCAGCAGTCACGGGACAGGGCTAAATCAGCCCCAGCATTTT. Its translation: CASSHGTGLNQPQHF.

This clonotype was observed a few times. The chain carries TRBV19 and TRBJ2-7; no clear D. This CDR3 spans 16 amino acids. The V end was cut by 4 bases, the J end by 1 base, with 17 bases between. The germline V gene encodes CDR1 LNHDA and CDR2 SQIVND (reference sequence). The CDR3 protein is CASSTLWMERSYEQYF. The CDR3 DNA follows: TGTGCCAGTAGTACACTCTGGATGGAAAGGTCCTACGAGCAGTACTTC.

The chain is built from TRBV6-1 and TRBJ2-1; D remains unclear. Trimming took off 10 bases at V and 7 bases at J, with 17 bases between the two ends. The CDR3 extends over 13 amino acids. Germline CDR1 and CDR2: MNHNS and SASEGT. The CDR3 sequence: CATQEILRNEQFF. CDR3 in DNA: TGTGCCACCCAGGAGATTTTACGGAATGAGCAGTTCTTC.

V is TRBV27 and J is TRBJ1-5, with D unclear. The CDR3 loop spans 13 amino acids. Germline-derived CDR1 and CDR2 are MNHEY and SMNVEV (reference sequence). V was pared by 5 bases and J by 5 bases, with 10 bases between. Here the CDR3 DNA reads TGTGCCAGCAGTCCTGGGCCTCATCAGCCCCAGCATTTT. Translating it yields CASSPGPHQPQHF.